The T cell receptor (beta chain) described here comes from a study of a mutant IDH1 vaccine in newly diagnosed glioma. About the research overall: The study started vaccination 4-6 weeks after radiotherapy alone, or with temozolomide cycles. Held at week 35, visit V12 was the safety follow-up, and visit V13 followed at week 47. Findings and caveats of the study: Pseudoprogression looked unconnected to shifts in top peripheral T cell clonotypes.

Produced via immunoSEQ multiplex PCR; TCRdb's table is partial and in-frame only. The sample includes roughly 56,000 clones, about 80% of them seen just once. In regard to this clone: Its antigen is as yet unknown.

Specified time point: week 47, end of study. Doses of 300 ug of mutant IDH1 20-mer peptide were given with topical imiquimod. Across weeks 1, 3, 5, 7, 11, 15, 19 and 23, patients received a vaccination each time, eight in all. The CDR3 sequence is 13 residues long. Per germline, CDR1 MNHNS and CDR2 SASEGT. V lost 1 base, J lost 5 bases, and 8 bases lay in between. This receptor was taken from a woman between 40 and 50 years old with glioma. Some clones in this sample may be carry-over from other donors' samples. The chain combines TRBV6-1 with TRBJ2-5; TRBD1 is a possible D gene (5 bases). Sample: PBMCs, taken from a glioma patient whose treatment included an IDH1 peptide vaccine. CDR3 coding DNA: TGTGCCAGCAGTGAAGGGGGCTGGGAGACCCAGTACTTC. Translating it yields CASSEGGWETQYF.